The present TCR beta chain was sequenced within a study of blood T cell repertoires in COVID-19. Study context: Material from acute and convalescent COVID-19 was sourced from the United States, Italy and Spain. T cells, B-cell-depleted T cells, or PBMCs provided the cDNA or gDNA that served as material.

TCRdb's copy holds only in-frame clones and misses some; the assay was immunoSEQ multiplex PCR. The sample shows some 70,000 clones, more than 70% of them seen only once. The V end lost 0 bases, the J end lost 0 bases, and 8 bases lay between the germline ends. From germline, CDR1 is MNHNS and CDR2 SASEGT. This CDR3 comprises 15 residues. The chain employs TRBV6-1 and TRBJ1-2; D is uncertain. The sample taken for sequencing was peripheral blood. The source of this sequence is a man between 65 and 85 years old with active or convalescent COVID-19. CDR3 amino acids: CASSEAGGSNYGYTF. As DNA, the CDR3 is TGTGCCAGCAGTGAAGCTGGCGGATCTAACTATGGCTACACCTTC.